This T cell receptor beta chain was captured in a study of Ad26.COV2.S vaccination and SARS-CoV-2 variants (dated by TCRdb to the early 2020s). With respect to the entire study: Vaccine-arm donors came from COV1001, a multicentre, randomized, double-blind, placebo-controlled phase I-IIa trial of Ad26.COV2.S in healthy adults. Dosing of Ad26.COV2.S was intramuscular, at either 5x10^10 or 1x10^11 viral particles, delivered as one shot or as two shots spaced 56 days apart. Sequencing of the TCRbeta repertoire served to evaluate the specificity and breadth of SARS-CoV-2-reactive T cell receptors following Ad26.COV2.S vaccination. The TCR-sequenced set comprised roughly 30 samples: some 20 Ad26.COV2.S vaccine recipients, 5 placebo recipients and 8 SARS-CoV-2 convalescent individuals. Participants in the trial were split at random into five groups of five each, receiving low-dose or high-dose Ad26.COV2.S once or twice, or else placebo on both occasions. Blinding of investigators to trial group allocation was maintained during experiments and outcome assessment.

The full study reports these points: Vaccine and placebo recipients had similar non-spike TCR breadth, a finding consistent with the vaccine containing only spike. Higher spike-specific TCR breadth was observed in Ad26.COV2.S recipients than in placebo recipients (P = 0.0014). It was noted by the authors that total T cell responses may have been underestimated by the TCR breadth and depth analyses. The study was not powered for comparison of responses between vaccine doses or regimens. After vaccination, substantial breadth of spike-specific CD8+ and CD4+ T cell responses was reported.

A word on this clone: Its antigen has not been determined. It has no much larger one-base neighbor in the sample; base qualities were not kept.

The immunoSEQ Assay was the method used to sequence TCRbeta CDR3 regions. After extraction, genomic DNA underwent amplification by bias-controlled multiplex PCR, followed by high-throughput sequencing. The source study handled its data this way. To quantify the absolute abundance of each unique TCRbeta CDR3 region, sequences were collapsed and filtered. T cell fraction was estimated by normalizing TCRbeta template counts to usable DNA, with usable DNA measured through amplification of reference genes found in all nucleated cells. Repertoire TCRs were annotated as SARS-CoV-2-specific when V gene, CDR3 amino acid sequence and J gene were exactly matched to a known reactive TCR set. The reference SARS-CoV-2 TCR set came from MIRA and was filtered for enrichment in COVID-19-positive ImmuneCODE repertoires, removing public or cross-reactive TCRs. Based on the MIRA antigens, annotated TCRs were further analysed at the level of specific ORF or position within ORF. Depth was the summed frequency of annotated unique rearrangements, while breadth was defined as annotated unique rearrangements over total unique productive rearrangements. Two-sided Wilcoxon rank-sum tests were used to compare TCR breadth between groups. Here the immuneACCESS table is served through TCRdb, limited to in-frame sequences with V and J called. Missing clones are a known gap in these copies; in checked studies unresolved V genes cover under half, and the rest lacks a known reason. Clone size and V and J calls were adopted from that table, with D and trimming inferred from the DNA. This sample has 500,000 or so clones in its table, and roughly 89% of those were observed once. The biggest ten clones account for roughly 12% of the sample.

This specimen's treatment or condition label, interpreted: about 20 received Ad26.COV2.S at low or high dose, single or two shots; several received placebo; per-sample allocation not given. For vaccine and placebo recipients, repertoires were sequenced using samples collected on day 63 after the first injection. In Cohort 1b, more than 20 adults aged 18-55 years were enrolled at a single site in Boston, USA, between 29 July and 7 August 2020. As a vaccine, Ad26.COV2.S was a replication-incompetent adenovirus type 26 vector that expressed a prefusion-stabilized SARS-CoV-2 spike protein derived from the original Wuhan strain. The germline V gene (reference sequence) provides CDR1 LGHDT and CDR2 YNNKEL. V and J are trimmed by 8 bases and 4 bases, and the gene matches miss 10 bases of the junction. The CDR3 starts with the cysteine, ends with the phenylalanine, and has 15 residues. Solely the CDR3 DNA is kept, with 45 bases framed from the first base.

The material was peripheral blood, obtained in a trial of Ad26.COV2.S vaccine versus placebo. The chain is encoded by TRBV3-1 (or the pseudogene TRBV3-2) joined to TRBJ2-1, with 8 junctional bases fitting TRBD2. This TCR was recovered from a person aged 18-60 years who received the Ad26.COV2.S COVID-19 vaccine or a placebo. The bases are TGTGCCAGCGGGGGGGGACTAGGTTGGTACAATGAGCAGTTCTTC. This gives the protein CASGGGLGWYNEQFF.